The TCR beta chain described here comes from a study of blood T cell repertoires in COVID-19. There are a few counts of this clone. Trimming cost V 7 bases and J 2 bases; bases outside gene matches: 7. The CDR3 totals 15 residues. CDR1 SEHNR and CDR2 FQNEAQ come from the germline V gene (reference sequence). Original analysis: Reference gene primer amplification in the assay estimated nucleated cell counts. The repertoire was sequenced with immunoSEQ multiplex PCR; TCRdb's copy has only in-frame clones and lacks some. V, J and clone size were drawn from that table, and D and trimming were deduced from the DNA. The sample lists over 85,000 clones, approximately 85% seen once, with approximately 3% in the top ten.

This sequence was found in a woman at least 80 years old with COVID-19, enrolled during active disease. The V and J genes are TRBV7-9 and TRBJ1-2; 10 positions match TRBD1. Sequenced: peripheral blood. The chain's CDR3 is CASTNRGQGNYGYTF. DNA of the CDR3: TGTGCCAGCACCAATAGGGGACAGGGGAACTATGGCTACACCTTC.